This passage covers 21 T cell receptor beta chains from one sample sequenced in a study of response to subunit inactivated influenza vaccine. TCRdb itself ran the RT-PCR reads through MiXCR, one entry per CDR3 protein. The table has 540,000 or so distinct CDR3 sequences, 10% to 15% seen once. The sequencing used PBMCs from blood, collected roughly 48 days after vaccination. The receptor set was obtained from a man in his fifties who received an inactivated influenza vaccine.

The V call is TRBV13, the J call TRBJ2-5; D might be TRBD1 or TRBD2, each matching 6 bases. V lost 3 bases, J lost 2 bases, and 16 bases lay in between. The germline gives CDR1 PRHDT, CDR2 FYEKMQ (reference sequence). CDR3 size: 16 residues. CDR3 bases: TGTGCCAGCAGCTTGGGGGGCCACTCCTCTCAAGAGACCCAGTACTTC. The encoded protein is CASSLGGHSSQETQYF.

This clonotype was counted between two and nine times. The gene calls are TRBV20-1 and TRBJ1-1; D remains ambiguous. The CDR3 runs to 16 residues. Trimming cost V 2 bases and J 0 bases, with 16 bases left between them. The germline CDR1 and CDR2 sequences are DFQATT and SNEGSKA (reference sequence). The CDR3 DNA reads TGCAGTGCTAGAAAGAGCGAACAGAACCTGAACACTGAAGCTTTCTTT. Residues: CSARKSEQNLNTEAFF.

This clonotype was found a few times. DNA for the CDR3: TGTGCCAGCAGTTACTACCAAGAGACCCAGTACTTC. Its translation is CASSYYQETQYF. The V gene is TRBV6-6, the J gene TRBJ2-5; D is undetermined. The CDR3 runs 12 residues. V was shortened by 1 base and J by 0 bases, with 0 bases between the two germline ends. CDR1 and CDR2 from the germline V gene are MNHNY and SVGAGI (reference sequence).

The J gene is TRBJ2-3, the V gene TRBV4-3; 11 bases map to TRBD2. J was trimmed by 0 bases and V by 0 bases; bases with no gene match: 11. Germline V gene sequence: CDR1 LGHNA, CDR2 YSLEER. The CDR3 runs to 20 residues. The CDR3 here is CASSQDLWASGRKSTDTQYF. The CDR3 nucleotides read TGCGCCAGCAGCCAAGACCTTTGGGCTAGCGGGAGGAAAAGCACAGATACGCAGTATTTT.

Only a few counts were recorded for this clonotype. The chain couples TRBV20-1 to TRBJ2-3; 8 bases align to TRBD2. The V segment lost 6 bases and the J segment 2 bases; nucleotides outside the gene matches: 10. Germline CDR1 DFQATT, CDR2 SNEGSKA (reference sequence). This CDR3 is built from 15 residues. The CDR3: CSAINPAGVTDTQYF. For the CDR3, the DNA is TGCAGTGCCATCAATCCAGCGGGGGTCACAGATACGCAGTATTTT.

Only a few counts were recorded for this clonotype. The V and J genes are TRBV20-1 and TRBJ2-7, with D hard to call. Per germline, CDR1 DFQATT and CDR2 SNEGSKA (reference sequence). V lost 5 bases, J lost 0 bases, and 14 bases lay in between. The CDR3 has 14 residues. For the CDR3, the DNA is TGCAGTGCTCGTAGCCGCAATGGCTCCTACGAGCAGTACTTC. Amino acids: CSARSRNGSYEQYF.

V and J are TRBV6-5 and TRBJ2-7; D might be TRBD1 (5 bases). V lost 0 bases and J 3 bases, leaving 15 bases between the germline ends. Germline V gene sequence: CDR1 MNHEY, CDR2 SVGAGI. This CDR3 region has 16 residues. CDR3 in amino acids: CASSYSGQGLDYEQYF. The CDR3 DNA reads TGTGCCAGCAGTTACTCGGGGCAAGGGCTAGACTACGAGCAGTACTTC.

The chain employs TRBV9 and TRBJ1-4; 8 bases agree with TRBD1. CDR1 is SGDLS and CDR2 is YYNGEE in the germline V gene. This CDR3 spans 15 amino acids. The V and J ends lost 4 bases and 0 bases, in that order; junction bases with no gene match: 2. The CDR3, as DNA: TGTGCCAGCAGCAGACAGGGGTCAACTAATGAAAAACTGTTTTTT. Protein sequence: CASSRQGSTNEKLFF. Using reference TRBV9 and TRBJ1-4 for the parts outside the CDR3, the full variable domain is DSGVTQTPKHLITATGQRVTLRCSPRSGDLSVYWYQQSLDQGLQFLIQYYNGEERAKGNILERFSAQQFPDLHSELNLSSLELGDSALYFCASSRQGSTNEKLFFGSGTQLSVL.

The chain joins TRBV12-2 to TRBJ1-4. TRBV12-2 is marked as a pseudogene. CDR3 size: 10 residues. In nucleotides, the CDR3 is TGTGCAAGTCCAATCGGCCAACTGTTTTTT. This encodes CASPIGQLFF.

The table lists this clonotype with many counts. This rearrangement joins TRBV12-3 or TRBV12-4 to TRBJ2-5; 11 bases line up with TRBD2. The V segment lost 5 bases and the J segment 5 bases; nucleotides outside the gene matches: 7. The CDR3 extends over 15 amino acids. The CDR3 sequence is CASSPPSGGRETQYF. DNA of the CDR3: TGTGCCAGCAGTCCGCCTAGCGGGGGGCGGGAGACCCAGTACTTC.

This sequence joins TRBV11-2 and TRBJ1-2; tentatively, D is TRBD1 (5 bases). Trimming shortened V by 6 bases and J by 0 bases, and 20 bases separated the two germline ends. The CDR3 is made up of 17 amino acids. The germline CDR1 and CDR2 sequences are SGHAT and FQNNGV. CDR3: CASRGVGRQRTNYGYTF. CDR3 nucleotide sequence: TGTGCCAGCAGAGGAGTAGGGAGACAGCGAACTAACTATGGCTACACCTTC.

This clonotype showed up many times. The chain has TRBV12-3 or TRBV12-4 and TRBJ1-5; D gene unclear. The V and J ends lost 5 bases and 9 bases respectively, with 11 bases between them. The length of the CDR3 is 12 residues. Here the CDR3 reads CASSPPGSPQHF. Here the CDR3 DNA reads TGTGCCAGCAGTCCACCAGGATCGCCCCAGCATTTT.

The V call is TRBV4-1, the J call TRBJ1-4, with a weak D call TRBD1 (6 bases). The length of the CDR3 is 18 residues. The ends were cut back, 0 bases at V and 1 base at J, with 15 bases in the middle. The germline gives CDR1 MGHRA, CDR2 YSYEKL. The CDR3 loop reads CASSQDSVGGLTNEKLFF. For the CDR3, the DNA is TGCGCCAGCAGCCAAGATTCGGTTGGGGGCTTAACTAATGAAAAACTGTTTTTT.

There are a few counts of this clonotype. The CDR3 here is CASSFVGNTEAFF. The CDR3 DNA reads TGTGCCAGCAGCTTTGTAGGGAACACTGAAGCTTTCTTT. V usage is TRBV7-8 and J usage is TRBJ1-1; no reliable D call. CDR1 is SGHVS, CDR2 FQNEAQ, per germline. V dropped 3 bases and J dropped 1 base, with 6 bases sitting between them. The CDR3 totals 13 residues.

In its sample, this clonotype was seen a few times. The chain combines TRBV7-6 with TRBJ2-7; D might be TRBD1 or TRBD2, each matching 6 bases. V was cut by 3 bases and J by 6 bases, with 15 bases left in between. CDR1 is SGHVS and CDR2 is FNYEAQ in the germline V gene. The CDR3 loop spans 14 amino acids. The CDR3 nucleotides are TGTGCCAGCAGCTTCGGAATGGGGGGCGGCGAGCAGTACTTC. Amino acids: CASSFGMGGGEQYF. Looking up the rest from reference TRBV7-6 and TRBJ2-7 gives the full variable domain: GAGVSQSPRYKVTKRGQDVALRCDPISGHVSLYWYRQALGQGPEFLTYFNYEAQQDKSGLPNDRFSAERPEGSISTLTIQRTEQRDSAMYRCASSFGMGGGEQYFGPGTRLTVT.

This clonotype was observed many times. This rearrangement joins TRBV29-1 to TRBJ2-1, with D hard to call. CDR1 is SQVTM and CDR2 is ANQGSEA in the germline V gene. Trimming cost V 2 bases and J 3 bases, with 5 bases left between them. The CDR3 runs 12 residues. CDR3 in DNA: TGCAGCGTTGAACGGAGCTACAATGAGCAGTTCTTC. The encoded protein is CSVERSYNEQFF.

The chain is built from TRBV18 and TRBJ2-3, with TRBD2 matching over 12 bases. CDR1 and CDR2 (germline): KGHSH, LQKENI. V trimming: 6 bases; J trimming: 7 bases; junction bases outside the gene matches: 2. There are 13 residues in the CDR3. CDR3 DNA: TGTGCCAGCTCGAGGACTAGCGGGAATACGCAGTATTTT. It codes for CASSRTSGNTQYF.

V usage is TRBV6-2 or TRBV6-3 and J usage is TRBJ2-1; 10 positions agree with TRBD2. J was trimmed by 1 base and V by 2 bases; bases with no gene match: 5. The CDR3 has 17 amino acids. CDR1 is MNHEY and CDR2 is SVGEGT in the germline V gene. CDR3 bases: TGTGCCAGCAGTTACCCTAGCGGGGGTGGATCCTACAATGAGCAGTTCTTC. Translation gives CASSYPSGGGSYNEQFF.

This clonotype was seen a handful of times. V is TRBV11-2 and J is TRBJ2-3, with unresolved D. The CDR3 runs 15 residues. Germline CDR1 and CDR2: SGHAT and FQNNGV. The V gene lost 0 bases and the J gene lost 4 bases, with 11 bases spanning the gap. CDR3 in amino acids: CASSLDLGFADTQYF. The CDR3 coding sequence is TGTGCCAGCAGCTTAGATCTCGGGTTTGCAGATACGCAGTATTTT. Filled out from reference TRBV11-2 and TRBJ2-3, the complete variable domain reads EAGVAQSPRYKIIEKRQSVAFWCNPISGHATLYWYQQILGQGPKLLIQFQNNGVVDDSQLPKDRFSAERLKGVDSTLKIQPAKLEDSAVYLCASSLDLGFADTQYFGPGTRLTVL.

The rearrangement joins TRBV20-1 to TRBJ2-7; D ambiguous. CDR1 DFQATT and CDR2 SNEGSKA come from the germline V gene (reference sequence). The V end lost 5 bases, the J end lost 3 bases, and 14 bases lay between the germline ends. The CDR3 has 13 amino acids. CDR3 nucleotide sequence: TGCAGTGCTCGACACCCTCTGAACTACGAGCAGTACTTC. Its translation is CSARHPLNYEQYF.

This clonotype was observed a few times. The CDR3 nucleotides read TGTGCCAGCAATTCGAGGACAGGGGGCGCAGATACGCAGTATTTT. Translation: CASNSRTGGADTQYF. The rearrangement joins TRBV12-3 or TRBV12-4 to TRBJ2-3; 11 nucleotides agree with TRBD1. V lost 7 bases to trimming and J lost 4 bases; unmatched junction nucleotides: 7. The length of the CDR3 is 15 residues.